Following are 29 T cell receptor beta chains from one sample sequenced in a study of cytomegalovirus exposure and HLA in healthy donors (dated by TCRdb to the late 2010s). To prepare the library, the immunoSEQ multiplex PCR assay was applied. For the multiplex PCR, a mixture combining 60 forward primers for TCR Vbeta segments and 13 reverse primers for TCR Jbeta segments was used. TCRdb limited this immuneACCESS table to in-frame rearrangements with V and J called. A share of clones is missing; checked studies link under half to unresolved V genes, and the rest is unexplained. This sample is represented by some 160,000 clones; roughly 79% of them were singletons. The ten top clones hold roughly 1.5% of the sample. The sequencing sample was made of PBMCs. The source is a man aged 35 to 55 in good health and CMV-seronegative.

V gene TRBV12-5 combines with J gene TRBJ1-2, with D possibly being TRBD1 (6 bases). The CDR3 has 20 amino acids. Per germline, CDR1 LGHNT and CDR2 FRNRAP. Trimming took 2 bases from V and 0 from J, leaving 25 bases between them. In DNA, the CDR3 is TGTGCTAGTGGTTTGATTTCAGGGACATCGACTACCAGAACTAACTATGGCTACACCTTC. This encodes CASGLISGTSTTRTNYGYTF.

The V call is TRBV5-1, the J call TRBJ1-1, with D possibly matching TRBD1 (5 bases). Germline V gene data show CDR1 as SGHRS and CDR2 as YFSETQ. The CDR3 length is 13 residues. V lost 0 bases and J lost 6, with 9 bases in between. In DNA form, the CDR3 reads TGCGCCAGCAGCTTGGAGACAGCCTCTGAAGCTTTCTTT. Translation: CASSLETASEAFF.

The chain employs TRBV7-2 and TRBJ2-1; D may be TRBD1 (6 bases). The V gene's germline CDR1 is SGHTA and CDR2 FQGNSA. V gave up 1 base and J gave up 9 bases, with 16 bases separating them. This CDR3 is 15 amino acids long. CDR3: CASSLVGGTRGEQFF. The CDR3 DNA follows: TGTGCCAGCAGCTTAGTAGGGGGAACCCGTGGTGAGCAGTTCTTC.

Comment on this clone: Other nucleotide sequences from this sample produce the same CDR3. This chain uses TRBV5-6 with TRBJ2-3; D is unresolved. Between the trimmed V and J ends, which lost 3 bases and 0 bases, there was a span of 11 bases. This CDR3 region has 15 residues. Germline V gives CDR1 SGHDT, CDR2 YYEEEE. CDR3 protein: CASSSRVSSTDTQYF. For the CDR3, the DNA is TGTGCCAGCAGCTCCCGGGTCTCTAGCACAGATACGCAGTATTTT.

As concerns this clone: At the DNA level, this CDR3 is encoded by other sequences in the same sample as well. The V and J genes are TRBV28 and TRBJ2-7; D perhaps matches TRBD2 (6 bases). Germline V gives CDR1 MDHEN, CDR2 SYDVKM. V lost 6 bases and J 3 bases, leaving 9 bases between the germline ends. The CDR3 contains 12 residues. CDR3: CASRRGNYEQYF. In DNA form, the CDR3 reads TGTGCCAGCAGACGGGGGAACTACGAGCAGTACTTC.

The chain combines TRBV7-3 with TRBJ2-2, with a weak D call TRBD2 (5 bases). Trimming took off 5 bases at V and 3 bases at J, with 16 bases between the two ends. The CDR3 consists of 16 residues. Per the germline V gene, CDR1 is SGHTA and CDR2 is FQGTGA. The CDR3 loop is CASSRIERAYTGELFF. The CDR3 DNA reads TGTGCCAGCAGCCGTATAGAGAGGGCCTACACCGGGGAGCTGTTTTTT.

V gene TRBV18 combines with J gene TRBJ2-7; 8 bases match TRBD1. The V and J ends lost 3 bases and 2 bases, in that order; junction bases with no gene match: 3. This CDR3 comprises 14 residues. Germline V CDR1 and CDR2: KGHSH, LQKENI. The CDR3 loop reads CASSPMDRAYEQYV. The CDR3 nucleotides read TGTGCCAGCTCACCGATGGACAGGGCCTACGAGCAGTACGTC.

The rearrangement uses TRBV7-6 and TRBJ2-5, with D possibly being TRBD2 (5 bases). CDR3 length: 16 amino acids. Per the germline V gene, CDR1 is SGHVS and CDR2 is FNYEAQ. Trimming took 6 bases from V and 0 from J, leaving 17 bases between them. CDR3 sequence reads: CASRPIDGEYQETQYF. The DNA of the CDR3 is TGTGCCAGCAGACCTATAGACGGGGAGTACCAAGAGACCCAGTACTTC.

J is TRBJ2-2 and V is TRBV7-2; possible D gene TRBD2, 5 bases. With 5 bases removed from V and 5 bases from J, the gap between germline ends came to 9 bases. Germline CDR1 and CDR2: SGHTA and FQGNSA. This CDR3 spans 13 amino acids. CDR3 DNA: TGTGCCAGCAGCCCCCGGGGTACCGGGGAGCTGTTTTTT. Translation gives CASSPRGTGELFF.

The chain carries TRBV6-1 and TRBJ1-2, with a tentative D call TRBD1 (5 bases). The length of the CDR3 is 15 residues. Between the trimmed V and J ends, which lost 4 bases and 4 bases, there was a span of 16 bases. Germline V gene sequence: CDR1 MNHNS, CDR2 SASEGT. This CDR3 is CASSAQTGIFYGYTF. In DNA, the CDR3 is TGTGCCAGCAGTGCCCAAACAGGAATCTTCTATGGCTACACCTTC.

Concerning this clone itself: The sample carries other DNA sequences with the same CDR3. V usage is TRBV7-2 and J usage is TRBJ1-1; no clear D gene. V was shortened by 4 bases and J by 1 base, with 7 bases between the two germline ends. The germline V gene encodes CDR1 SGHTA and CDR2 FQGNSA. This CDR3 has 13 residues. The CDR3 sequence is CASSSHRNTEAFF. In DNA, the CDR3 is TGTGCCAGCAGCTCCCACAGGAACACTGAAGCTTTCTTT.

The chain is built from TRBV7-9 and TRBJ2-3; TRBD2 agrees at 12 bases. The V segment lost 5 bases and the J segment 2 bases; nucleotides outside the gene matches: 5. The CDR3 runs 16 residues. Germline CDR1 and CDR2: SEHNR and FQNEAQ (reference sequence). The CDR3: CASSPTSGSTTDTQYF. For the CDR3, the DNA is TGTGCCAGCAGCCCGACTAGCGGGAGTACCACAGATACGCAGTATTTT.

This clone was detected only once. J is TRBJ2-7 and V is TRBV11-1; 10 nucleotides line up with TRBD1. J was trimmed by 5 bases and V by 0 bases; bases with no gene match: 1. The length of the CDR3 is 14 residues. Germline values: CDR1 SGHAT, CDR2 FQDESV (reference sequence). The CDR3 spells CASSLAGTGDEQYV. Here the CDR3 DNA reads TGTGCCAGCAGCTTAGCAGGGACAGGGGACGAGCAGTACGTC.

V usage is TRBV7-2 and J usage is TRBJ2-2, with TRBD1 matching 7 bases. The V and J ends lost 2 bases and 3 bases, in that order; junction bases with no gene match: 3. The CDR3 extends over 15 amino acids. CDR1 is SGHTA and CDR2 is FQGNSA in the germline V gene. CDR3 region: CASSLKGAHTGELFF. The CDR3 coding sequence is TGTGCCAGCAGCTTAAAGGGGGCTCACACCGGGGAGCTGTTTTTT.

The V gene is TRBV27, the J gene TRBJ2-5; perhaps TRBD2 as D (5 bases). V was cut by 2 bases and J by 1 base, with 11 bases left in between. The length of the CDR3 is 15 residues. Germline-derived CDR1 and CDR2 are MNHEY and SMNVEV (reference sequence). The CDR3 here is CASSLLVTTQETQYF. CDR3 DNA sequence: TGTGCCAGCAGTTTACTTGTGACTACCCAAGAGACCCAGTACTTC.

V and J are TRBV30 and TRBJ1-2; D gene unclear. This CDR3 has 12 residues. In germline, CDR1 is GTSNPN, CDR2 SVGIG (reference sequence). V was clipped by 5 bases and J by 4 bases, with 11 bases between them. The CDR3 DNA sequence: TGTGCCTGGGGTGAGCCCTTCTATGGCTACACCTTC. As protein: CAWGEPFYGYTF.

The CDR3 coding sequence is TGTGCCAGCAGCTTCCCCACCACACTGAACACTGAAGCTTTCTTT. It is translated as CASSFPTTLNTEAFF. The V call is TRBV7-9, the J call TRBJ1-1; D ambiguous. V was trimmed by 3 bases and J by 0 bases, leaving 11 bases between them. CDR1 and CDR2 (germline): SEHNR, FQNEAQ (reference sequence). This CDR3 has 15 residues.

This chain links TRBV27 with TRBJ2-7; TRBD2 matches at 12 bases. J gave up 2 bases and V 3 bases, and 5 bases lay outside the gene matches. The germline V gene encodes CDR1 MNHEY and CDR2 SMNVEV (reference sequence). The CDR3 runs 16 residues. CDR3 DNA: TGTGCCAGCAGTTTTTTCGGACTAGCGGGAACCTACGAGCAGTACTTC. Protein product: CASSFFGLAGTYEQYF.

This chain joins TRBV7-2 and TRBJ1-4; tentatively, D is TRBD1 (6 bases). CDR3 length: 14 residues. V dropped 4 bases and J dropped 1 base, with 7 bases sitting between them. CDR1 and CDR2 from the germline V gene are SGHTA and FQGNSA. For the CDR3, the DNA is TGTGCCAGCAGCTCGGACAGAACTAATGAAAAACTGTTTTTT. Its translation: CASSSDRTNEKLFF.

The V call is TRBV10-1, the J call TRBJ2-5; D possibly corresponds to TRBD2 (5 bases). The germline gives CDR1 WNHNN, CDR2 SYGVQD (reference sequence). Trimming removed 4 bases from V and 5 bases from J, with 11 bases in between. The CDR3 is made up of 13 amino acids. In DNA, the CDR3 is TGCGCCAGCAGTGTCCGACTAACCGAGACCCAGTACTTC. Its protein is CASSVRLTETQYF.

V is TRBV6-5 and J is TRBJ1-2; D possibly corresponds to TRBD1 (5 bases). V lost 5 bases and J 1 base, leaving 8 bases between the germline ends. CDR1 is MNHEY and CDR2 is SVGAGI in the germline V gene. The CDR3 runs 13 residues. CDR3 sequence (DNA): TGTGCCAGCAGTGAGACAGTTAACTATGGCTACACCTTC. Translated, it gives CASSETVNYGYTF.

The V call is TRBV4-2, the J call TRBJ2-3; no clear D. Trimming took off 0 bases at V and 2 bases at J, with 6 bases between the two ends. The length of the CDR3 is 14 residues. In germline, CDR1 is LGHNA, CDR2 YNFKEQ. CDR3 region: CASSQELFTDTQYF. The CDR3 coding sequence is TGTGCCAGCAGCCAAGAACTGTTCACAGATACGCAGTATTTT.

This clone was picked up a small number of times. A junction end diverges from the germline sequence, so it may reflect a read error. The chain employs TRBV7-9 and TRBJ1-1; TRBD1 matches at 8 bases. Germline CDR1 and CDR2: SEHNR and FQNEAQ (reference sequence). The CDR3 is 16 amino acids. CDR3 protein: CSSRSRDRNLNTEAFF. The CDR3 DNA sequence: TGTTCCAGCCGGAGTCGGGACAGGAACTTGAACACTGAAGCTTTCTTT.

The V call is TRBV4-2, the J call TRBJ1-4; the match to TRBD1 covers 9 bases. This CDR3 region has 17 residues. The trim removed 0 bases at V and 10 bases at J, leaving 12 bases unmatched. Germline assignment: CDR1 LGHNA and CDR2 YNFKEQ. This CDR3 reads CASSQDGTGLYGGKLFF. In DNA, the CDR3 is TGTGCCAGCAGCCAAGACGGGACAGGGCTATATGGCGGAAAACTGTTTTTT.

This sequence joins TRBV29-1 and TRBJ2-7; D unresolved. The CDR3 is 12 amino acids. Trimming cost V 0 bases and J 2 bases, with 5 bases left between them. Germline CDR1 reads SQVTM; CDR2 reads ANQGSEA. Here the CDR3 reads CSVEDSPYEQYF. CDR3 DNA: TGCAGCGTTGAAGACAGTCCCTACGAGCAGTACTTC.

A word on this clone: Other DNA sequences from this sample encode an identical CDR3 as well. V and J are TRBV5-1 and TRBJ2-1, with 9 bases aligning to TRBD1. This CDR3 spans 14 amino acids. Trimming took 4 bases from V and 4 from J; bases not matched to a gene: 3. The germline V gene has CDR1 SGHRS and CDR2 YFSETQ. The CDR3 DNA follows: TGCGCCAGCAGCCCGGGACAGGGATACAATGAGCAGTTCTTC. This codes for CASSPGQGYNEQFF.

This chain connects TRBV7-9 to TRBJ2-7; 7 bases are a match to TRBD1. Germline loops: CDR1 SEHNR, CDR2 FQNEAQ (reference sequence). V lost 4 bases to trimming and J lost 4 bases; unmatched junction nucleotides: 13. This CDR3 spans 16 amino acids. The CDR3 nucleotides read TGTGCCAGCAGCTCCCAAGGCAGGGGGAGCTTTTACGAGCAGTACTTC. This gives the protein CASSSQGRGSFYEQYF. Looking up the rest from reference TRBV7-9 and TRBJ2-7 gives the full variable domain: DTGVSQNPRHKITKRGQNVTFRCDPISEHNRLYWYRQTLGQGPEFLTYFQNEAQLEKSRLLSDRFSAERPKGSFSTLEIQRTEQGDSAMYLCASSSQGRGSFYEQYFGPGTRLTVT.

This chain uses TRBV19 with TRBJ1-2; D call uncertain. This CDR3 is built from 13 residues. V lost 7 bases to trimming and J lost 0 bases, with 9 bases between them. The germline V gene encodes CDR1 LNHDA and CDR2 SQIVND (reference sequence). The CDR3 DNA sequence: TGTGCCAGTAAAACAGTGACTAACTATGGCTACACCTTC. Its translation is CASKTVTNYGYTF.

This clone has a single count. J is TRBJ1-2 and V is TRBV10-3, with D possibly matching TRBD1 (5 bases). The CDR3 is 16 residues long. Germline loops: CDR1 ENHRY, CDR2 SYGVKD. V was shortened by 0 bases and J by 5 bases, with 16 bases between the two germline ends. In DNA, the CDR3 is TGTGCCATCAGTGAGTCGACCGGGCGCAGGGATTATGGCTACACCTTC. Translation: CAISESTGRRDYGYTF.